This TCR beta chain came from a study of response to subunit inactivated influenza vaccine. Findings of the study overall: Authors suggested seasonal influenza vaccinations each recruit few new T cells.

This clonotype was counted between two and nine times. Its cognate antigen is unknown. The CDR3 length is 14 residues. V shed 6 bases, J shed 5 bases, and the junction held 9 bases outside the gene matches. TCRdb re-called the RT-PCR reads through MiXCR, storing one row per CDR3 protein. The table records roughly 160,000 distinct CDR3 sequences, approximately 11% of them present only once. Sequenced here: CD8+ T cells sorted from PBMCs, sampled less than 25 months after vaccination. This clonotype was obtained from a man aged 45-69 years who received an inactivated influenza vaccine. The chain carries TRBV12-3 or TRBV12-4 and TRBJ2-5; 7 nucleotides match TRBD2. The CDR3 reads CASSPGGGTETQYF. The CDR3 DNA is TGTGCCAGCAGCCCGGGAGGAGGTACGGAGACCCAGTACTTC.